These 28 T cell receptor beta chains were sequenced from one sample in a study of a mutant IDH1 vaccine in newly diagnosed glioma. Measured with immunoSEQ multiplex PCR; TCRdb has only the in-frame clones, and not every one. Among approximately 88,000 clones listed, just under 80% were seen once. The time point: baseline, week 1 (first vaccination visit). Described treatment: pre-vaccination baseline after standard-of-care therapy. Sequencing was performed on PBMCs, taken from a glioma patient treated with radiotherapy, temozolomide or both. These receptors originate from a man aged 40-49 years with glioma.

As to this clone: The germline gene is not matched at one end of the junction; a read error may be the cause. J is TRBJ1-5 and V is TRBV2; 7 nucleotides align to TRBD1. The CDR3 spans 14 residues. Germline loops: CDR1 SNHLY, CDR2 FYNNEI. CDR3 protein: CASRGDSQNQLQHF. For the CDR3, the DNA is TGTGCCAGCAGGGGGGACAGCCAAAATCAGCTCCAGCATTTT.

The CDR3 DNA reads as TGTGCCAGCAGCCATCCCCTCCGGTCGGAGCAGTTCTTC. Amino acids: CASSHPLRSEQFF. The chain combines TRBV14 with TRBJ2-1; D not resolved. The CDR3 runs to 13 residues. V lost 3 bases and J 10 bases, leaving 13 bases between the germline ends. Germline V gives CDR1 SGHDN, CDR2 FVKESK.

The chain joins TRBV7-2 to TRBJ1-5; 10 nucleotides agree with TRBD1. The ends lost 5 bases at V and 4 bases at J; junction bases unmatched: 2. CDR3 size: 14 residues. The germline V gene encodes CDR1 SGHTA and CDR2 FQGNSA. As DNA, the CDR3 is TGTGCCAGCAGCCGGACAGGGGGGAATCAGCCCCAGCATTTT. This sequence encodes CASSRTGGNQPQHF.

This chain links TRBV19 with TRBJ1-4; possible D gene TRBD1, 6 bases. V was trimmed by 5 bases and J by 6 bases, leaving 13 bases between them. This CDR3 has 14 amino acids. Germline CDR1 and CDR2: LNHDA and SQIVND (reference sequence). CDR3 DNA: TGTGCCAGTAGTGTTCGGACAGTGGATGAAAAACTGTTTTTT. Protein product: CASSVRTVDEKLFF.

The rearrangement joins TRBV28 to TRBJ2-1, with a tentative D call TRBD1 (6 bases). This CDR3 has 13 residues. The germline CDR1 and CDR2 sequences are MDHEN and SYDVKM. Deletions cut 6 bases from V and 2 bases from J, with 8 bases between. The CDR3 DNA reads TGTGCCAGCAGGAGGGGGACCTACAATGAGCAGTTCTTC. Its translation is CASRRGTYNEQFF.

The V call is TRBV30, the J call TRBJ1-6, with D perhaps matching TRBD1 (5 bases). Germline V CDR1 and CDR2: GTSNPN, SVGIG (reference sequence). The CDR3 sequence is 14 residues long. V was shortened by 0 bases and J by 8 bases, with 11 bases between the two germline ends. The CDR3 loop is CAWSVRQIDSPLHF. CDR3 sequence (DNA): TGTGCCTGGAGTGTACGACAGATAGATTCACCCCTCCACTTT.

The chain carries TRBV5-6 and TRBJ2-3; the D is unclear. Germline V CDR1 and CDR2: SGHDT, YYEEEE. This CDR3 contains 17 residues. V lost 0 bases to trimming and J lost 1 base, with 15 bases between them. CDR3 protein: CASSLGGSAERTDTQYF. The CDR3 DNA reads TGTGCCAGCAGCTTGGGCGGCTCGGCAGAGCGCACAGATACGCAGTATTTT.

V and J are TRBV10-1 and TRBJ2-1; 8 nucleotides line up with TRBD1. After removal of 4 bases from V and 10 bases from J, the junction contained 9 bases not matched to a gene. Germline CDR1 reads WNHNN; CDR2 reads SYGVQD (reference sequence). This CDR3 contains 14 residues. The CDR3: CASSVTRGQNEQFF. CDR3 nucleotides: TGCGCCAGCAGTGTGACCAGGGGGCAAAACGAGCAGTTCTTC.

The chain recombines TRBV11-2 with TRBJ2-7; possible D gene TRBD2, 5 bases. CDR3 length: 15 residues. Germline CDR1 SGHAT, CDR2 FQNNGV. V lost 1 base to trimming and J lost 3 bases, with 13 bases between them. This CDR3 reads CASSLAWGADYEQYF. CDR3 nucleotides: TGTGCCAGCAGCTTAGCCTGGGGAGCGGACTACGAGCAGTACTTC.

The chain is built from TRBV7-9 and TRBJ2-1, with D possibly TRBD1 on 5 matching bases. V was clipped by 6 bases and J by 9 bases, with 21 bases between them. This CDR3 region has 15 residues. CDR1 is SEHNR and CDR2 is FQNEAQ in the germline V gene (reference sequence). This CDR3 reads CASRAQKGALAEQFF. The CDR3 bases are TGTGCCAGCAGGGCCCAAAAAGGGGCCTTAGCTGAGCAGTTCTTC.

The chain joins TRBV15 to TRBJ2-7; maybe TRBD2 (6 bases). There are 15 residues in the CDR3. V lost 1 base to trimming and J lost 3 bases, with 13 bases between them. Germline V CDR1 and CDR2: LNHNV, YYDKDF (reference sequence). The CDR3 DNA follows: TGTGCCACCAGCAGAGGAAACGGGACTTTCTACGAGCAGTACTTC. Translated, it gives CATSRGNGTFYEQYF.

In its sample, this clone was seen once. The chain is built from TRBV28 and TRBJ2-7, with D possibly called TRBD1 or TRBD2 (5 bases each). Trimming left V 5 bases short and J 8 bases short, with 10 bases between. Germline CDR1 and CDR2: MDHEN and SYDVKM. The length of the CDR3 is 11 residues. The CDR3 spells CASSAGAKQYF. CDR3 bases: TGTGCCAGCAGTGCCGGGGCGAAGCAGTACTTC.

The V call is TRBV9, the J call TRBJ2-1, with no clear D. Germline CDR1 is SGDLS and CDR2 is YYNGEE. Trimming stripped 1 base from V and 1 base from J, with 9 bases between. The CDR3 has 15 residues. The chain's CDR3 is CASSVSRHSYNEQFF. DNA of the CDR3: TGTGCCAGCAGCGTAAGTAGGCATTCCTACAATGAGCAGTTCTTC.

This clone has just one count. The rearrangement uses TRBV19 and TRBJ1-1; TRBD1 matches 10 bases. V lost 8 bases, J lost 4 bases, and 10 bases stayed unmatched. The CDR3 length is 15 residues. CDR1 is LNHDA and CDR2 is SQIVND in the germline V gene (reference sequence). In nucleotides, the CDR3 is TGTGCCAGTTGGGGACAGGGGCTTCGCCTCACTGAAGCTTTCTTT. This encodes CASWGQGLRLTEAFF. Full variable domain (outside the CDR3, taken from reference TRBV19 and TRBJ1-1): DGGITQSPKYLFRKEGQNVTLSCEQNLNHDAMYWYRQDPGQGLRLIYYSQIVNDFQKGDIAEGYSVSREKKESFPLTVTSAQKNPTAFYLCASWGQGLRLTEAFFGQGTRLTVV.

The chain recombines TRBV7-9 with TRBJ1-5; TRBD1 is a possible D gene (5 bases). This CDR3 region has 17 residues. V was cut by 4 bases and J by 5 bases, with 21 bases left in between. The germline V gene encodes CDR1 SEHNR and CDR2 FQNEAQ (reference sequence). The CDR3 is CASSSSQGRARDQPQHF. Here the CDR3 DNA reads TGTGCCAGCAGCTCGAGTCAGGGTCGGGCTAGGGATCAGCCCCAGCATTTT.

V and J are TRBV30 and TRBJ1-2; D possibly corresponds to TRBD1 (5 bases). Trimming pared 2 bases from V and 3 bases from J, leaving 10 bases between. CDR3 length: 13 amino acids. Germline lookup yields CDR1 GTSNPN and CDR2 SVGIG (reference sequence). CDR3 amino acids: CAWSQEGYYGYTF. The CDR3 region has the DNA TGTGCCTGGAGTCAGGAGGGGTACTATGGCTACACCTTC.

The chain couples TRBV15 to TRBJ2-4; D ambiguous. There are 11 residues in the CDR3. V lost 5 bases and J 8 bases, leaving 7 bases between the germline ends. Germline V gene data show CDR1 as LNHNV and CDR2 as YYDKDF (reference sequence). This CDR3 is CATSGQDIQYF. The CDR3 DNA reads TGTGCCACCAGCGGCCAGGACATTCAGTACTTC.

This chain joins TRBV5-5 and TRBJ1-2, with 8 bases matching TRBD1. Trimming took 4 bases from V and 4 from J; bases not matched to a gene: 3. The CDR3 is made up of 13 amino acids. The germline V gene has CDR1 SGHKS and CDR2 YYEKEE (reference sequence). CDR3 nucleotide sequence: TGTGCCAGCAGCCCCGGGACAGGCTATGGCTACACCTTC. Residues: CASSPGTGYGYTF. Based on the CDR3 plus reference TRBV5-5 and TRBJ1-2, the full variable domain is DAGVTQSPTHLIKTRGQQVTLRCSPISGHKSVSWYQQVLGQGPQFIFQYYEKEERGRGNFPDRFSARQFPNYSSELNVNALLLGDSALYLCASSPGTGYGYTFGSGTRLTVV.

This clone came up a few times. Here the CDR3 reads CASSKACGEREDSPLHF. CDR3 bases: TGTGCCAGCAGCAAAGCATGCGGTGAGAGGGAAGATTCACCCCTCCACTTT. The V and J genes are TRBV21-1 and TRBJ1-6. TRBV21-1 is noted as a pseudogene. The CDR3 spans 17 residues.

The J gene is TRBJ2-5, the V gene TRBV28, with 9 bases that match TRBD2. Germline CDR1 MDHEN, CDR2 SYDVKM. CDR3 length: 14 residues. V shed 2 bases and J 7 bases; nucleotides not matched to a gene: 5. CDR3 DNA sequence: TGTGCCAGCAGTTTAGCGGGAGGGCCGGGGACCCAGTACTTC. This codes for CASSLAGGPGTQYF.

This clone was observed a single time. V gene TRBV5-1 combines with J gene TRBJ2-4; no reliable D call. Trimming cost V 0 bases and J 0 bases, with 4 bases left between them. Germline loops: CDR1 SGHRS, CDR2 YFSETQ. The CDR3 loop spans 14 amino acids. DNA for the CDR3: TGCGCCAGCAGCTTGGGGATAGCCAAAAACATTCAGTACTTC. It codes for CASSLGIAKNIQYF. The whole variable domain, remainder taken from reference TRBV5-1 and TRBJ2-4, is KAGVTQTPRYLIKTRGQQVTLSCSPISGHRSVSWYQQTPGQGLQFLFEYFSETQRNKGNFPGRFSGRQFSNSRSEMNVSTLELGDSALYLCASSLGIAKNIQYFGAGTRLSVL.

The genes are TRBV2 and TRBJ2-1; no definite D call. The CDR3 is 12 residues long. V dropped 6 bases and J dropped 5 bases, with 8 bases sitting between them. The germline V gene encodes CDR1 SNHLY and CDR2 FYNNEI. This chain's CDR3 is CASSITHNEQFF. For the CDR3, the DNA is TGTGCCAGCAGCATCACCCACAATGAGCAGTTCTTC.

A note on this clone: One end of the junction fails to match germline, which may point to a read error. The V gene is TRBV7-7, the J gene TRBJ2-1; D not certain. Germline values: CDR1 SSHAT, CDR2 FNYEAQ (reference sequence). This CDR3 has 14 residues. CDR3 sequence (DNA): TGTGCTAGCAGCCTGCTTCCTTCTAGCAATGAGCAGTTCTTC. Its translation: CASSLLPSSNEQFF.

This clone was seen a handful of times. The chain couples TRBV29-1 to TRBJ2-2; no clear D gene. V lost 7 bases and J lost 2, with 11 bases in between. Germline-derived CDR1 and CDR2 are SQVTM and ANQGSEA. The CDR3 runs 13 residues. The CDR3: CSGKTVNTGELFF. CDR3 nucleotides: TGCAGCGGTAAGACGGTAAACACCGGGGAGCTGTTTTTT.

This clone was seen just once. The rearrangement uses TRBV6-5 and TRBJ1-2; TRBD1 is a possible D gene (5 bases). Deletions cut 7 bases from V and 4 bases from J, with 16 bases between. CDR1 is MNHEY and CDR2 is SVGAGI in the germline V gene. The CDR3 covers 14 residues. CDR3 in amino acids: CASKGQGKGYGYTF. The CDR3 DNA is TGTGCCAGCAAGGGGCAGGGTAAAGGCTATGGCTACACCTTC.

This chain connects TRBV11-1 to TRBJ2-5; D uncertain. V shed 3 bases and J shed 1 base, with 0 bases lying between them. Germline V gives CDR1 SGHAT, CDR2 FQDESV (reference sequence). The CDR3 covers 11 residues. The chain's CDR3 is CASSFQETQYF. The DNA for the CDR3 is TGTGCCAGCAGCTTCCAAGAGACCCAGTACTTC.

This clone was counted only a few times. The rearrangement joins TRBV2 to TRBJ1-1; D is unclear. Germline V CDR1 and CDR2: SNHLY, FYNNEI. This CDR3 is built from 12 residues. V lost 4 bases to trimming and J lost 1 base, with 4 bases between them. CDR3 in DNA: TGTGCCAGCAGTGCAGGGAACACTGAAGCTTTCTTT. Translated, it gives CASSAGNTEAFF.

The chain carries TRBV6-6 and TRBJ1-1; 9 bases map to TRBD1. J lost 1 base, V lost 5 bases, and 8 bases had no gene match. Germline V gene data show CDR1 as MNHNY and CDR2 as SVGAGI (reference sequence). The CDR3 covers 16 residues. The CDR3: CASSPRTGAPNTEAFF. The DNA for the CDR3 is TGTGCCAGCAGTCCCCGGACAGGGGCCCCGAACACTGAAGCTTTCTTT.